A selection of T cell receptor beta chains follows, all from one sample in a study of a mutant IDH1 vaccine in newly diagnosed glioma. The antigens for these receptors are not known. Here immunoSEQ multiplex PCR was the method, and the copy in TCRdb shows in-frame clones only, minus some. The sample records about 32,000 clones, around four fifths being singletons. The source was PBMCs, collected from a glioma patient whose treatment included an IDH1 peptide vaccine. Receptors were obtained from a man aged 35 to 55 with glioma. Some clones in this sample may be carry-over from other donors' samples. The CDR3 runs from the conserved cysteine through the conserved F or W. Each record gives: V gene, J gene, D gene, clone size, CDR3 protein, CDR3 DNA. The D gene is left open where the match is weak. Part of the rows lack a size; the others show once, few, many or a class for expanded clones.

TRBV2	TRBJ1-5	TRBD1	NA	CASSGDSTKNQPQHF	TGTGCCAGCAGTGGGGACAGTACCAAGAATCAGCCCCAGCATTTT
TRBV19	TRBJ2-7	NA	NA	CASSMDRGRSYEQYF	TGTGCCAGTAGTATGGATCGGGGGCGGTCCTACGAGCAGTACTTC
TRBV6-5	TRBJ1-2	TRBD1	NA	CASNGQGAFGYTF	TGTGCCAGCAACGGACAGGGGGCTTTTGGCTACACCTTC
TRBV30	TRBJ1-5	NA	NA	CAWSRDNQPQHF	TGTGCCTGGAGTCGAGACAATCAGCCCCAGCATTTT
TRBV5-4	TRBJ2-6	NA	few	CASSGSSTGHLSSGANVLTF	TGTGCCAGCAGCGGATCGTCAACGGGACACTTAAGCTCTGGGGCCAACGTCCTGACTTTC
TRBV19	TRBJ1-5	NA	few	CASRGLGGDRYQPQHF	TGTGCCAGTAGAGGTTTGGGAGGGGATAGGTATCAGCCCCAGCATTTT
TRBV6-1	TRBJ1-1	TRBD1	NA	CASSPPTGANTEAFF	TGTGCCAGCAGTCCACCGACAGGGGCGAACACTGAAGCTTTCTTT
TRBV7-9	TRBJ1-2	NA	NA	CASSSTVGGYTF	TGTGCCAGCAGCTCCACAGTCGGCGGCTACACCTTC
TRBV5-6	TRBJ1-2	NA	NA	CASSFPRSGYTF	TGTGCCAGCAGCTTCCCCAGGTCCGGCTACACCTTC
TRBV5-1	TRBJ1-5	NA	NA	CASSPAGEDEPQHF	TGCGCCAGCAGCCCGGCGGGGGAAGATGAGCCCCAGCATTTT
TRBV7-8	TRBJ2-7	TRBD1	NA	CASSPGQGWNYEQYF	TGTGCCAGCAGCCCGGGACAGGGATGGAACTACGAGCAGTACTTC
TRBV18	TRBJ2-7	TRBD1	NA	CASSPQTGIAYEQYF	TGTGCCAGCTCACCGCAGACAGGGATAGCCTACGAGCAGTACTTC
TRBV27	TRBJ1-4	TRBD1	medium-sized	CASSRGTVNEKLFF	TGTGCCAGCAGTCGCGGGACAGTTAACGAAAAACTGTTTTTT
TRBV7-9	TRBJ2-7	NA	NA	CASSPDGFYEQYF	TGTGCCAGCAGCCCGGACGGATTCTACGAGCAGTACTTC
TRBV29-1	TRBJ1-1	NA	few	CSVVEGKAFF	TGCAGCGTTGTTGAAGGAAAAGCTTTCTTT
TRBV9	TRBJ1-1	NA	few	CASAVDGAGDTTEAFF	TGTGCCAGCGCGGTAGACGGAGCAGGGGACACCACTGAAGCTTTCTTT
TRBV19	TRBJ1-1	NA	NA	CASSLGGIGREAFF	TGTGCCAGTAGTCTCGGGGGTATTGGTAGGGAAGCTTTCTTT
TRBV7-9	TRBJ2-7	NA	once	CASSQGEGRFFYEQYF	TGTGCCAGCAGCCAGGGCGAGGGGCGTTTCTTCTACGAGCAGTACTTC
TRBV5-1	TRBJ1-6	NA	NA	CASSKDSLYNSPLHF	TGCGCCAGCAGCAAGGACAGCCTCTATAATTCACCCCTCCACTTT
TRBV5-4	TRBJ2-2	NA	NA	CASSLAKLEAGELFF	TGTGCCAGCAGCTTGGCCAAGTTAGAAGCCGGGGAGCTGTTTTTT
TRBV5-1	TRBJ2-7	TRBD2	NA	CASSYLAGGSYEQYF	TGCGCCAGCAGCTACTTAGCGGGGGGCTCCTACGAGCAGTACTTC
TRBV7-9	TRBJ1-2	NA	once	CASSLGGQGSYTF	TGTGCCAGCAGCTTAGGGGGCCAGGGGAGCTACACCTTC
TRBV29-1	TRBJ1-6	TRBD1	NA	CSDGTAILNSPLHF	TGCAGCGATGGGACAGCTATACTGAATTCACCCCTCCACTTT
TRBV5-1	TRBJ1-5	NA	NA	CASSRDKDQPQHF	TGCGCCAGCAGTCGGGACAAGGATCAGCCCCAGCATTTT
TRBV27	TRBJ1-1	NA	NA	CASSLFSKNTEAFF	TGTGCCAGCAGTTTATTTTCAAAGAACACTGAAGCTTTCTTT
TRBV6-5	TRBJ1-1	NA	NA	CASSRGGGTEAFF	TGTGCCAGCAGCCGCGGGGGTGGCACTGAAGCTTTCTTT
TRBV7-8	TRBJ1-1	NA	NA	CASSHREDMNTEAFF	TGTGCCAGCAGCCACCGGGAGGACATGAACACTGAAGCTTTCTTT
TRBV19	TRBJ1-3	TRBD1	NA	CASSTRQGLTGNTIYF	TGTGCCAGTAGTACCCGACAGGGGCTAACTGGAAACACCATATATTTT
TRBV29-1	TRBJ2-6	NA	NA	CSVASSRGPGANVLTF	TGCAGCGTTGCTTCCAGCAGGGGACCTGGGGCCAACGTCCTGACTTTC
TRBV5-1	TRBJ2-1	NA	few	CASSLVLRDEQFF	TGCGCCAGCAGCTTGGTACTTAGGGATGAGCAGTTCTTC